The present T cell receptor (beta chain) was sequenced within a study of T cell repertoires in ileal Crohn's disease. Details on this clone: At one end, the junction sequence differs from germline, possibly due to a read error.

There are 15 residues in the CDR3. Germline V gives CDR1 SEHNR, CDR2 FQNEAQ (reference sequence). Libraries were prepared by immunoSEQ multiplex PCR; TCRdb keeps only in-frame clonotypes and omits some of them. The table includes 30,000 to 35,000 clones, over 75% detected once. The J gene is TRBJ1-5, the V gene TRBV7-9; D is perhaps TRBD1 (5 bases). The clonotype originates from an adult with Crohn's disease. Sequenced sample: ileal tissue. Here the CDR3 reads CASTTGGDGNQSQHF. For the CDR3, the DNA is TGTGCCAGCACCACGGGAGGGGATGGCAATCAGTCCCAGCATTTT.